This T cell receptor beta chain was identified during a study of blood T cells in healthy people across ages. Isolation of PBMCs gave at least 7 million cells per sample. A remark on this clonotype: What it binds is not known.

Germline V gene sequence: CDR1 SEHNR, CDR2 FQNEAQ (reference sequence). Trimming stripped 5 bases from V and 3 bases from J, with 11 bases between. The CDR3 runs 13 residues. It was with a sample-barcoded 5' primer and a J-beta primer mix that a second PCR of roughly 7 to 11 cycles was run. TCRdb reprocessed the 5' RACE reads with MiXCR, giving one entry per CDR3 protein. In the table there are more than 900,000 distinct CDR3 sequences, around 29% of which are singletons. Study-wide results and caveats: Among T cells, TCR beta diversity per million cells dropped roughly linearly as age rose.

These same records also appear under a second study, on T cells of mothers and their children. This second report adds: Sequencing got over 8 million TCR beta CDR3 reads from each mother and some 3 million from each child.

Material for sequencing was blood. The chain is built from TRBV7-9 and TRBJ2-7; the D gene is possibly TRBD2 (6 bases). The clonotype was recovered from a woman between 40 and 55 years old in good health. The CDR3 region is CASSPRDFYEQYF. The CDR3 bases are TGTGCCAGCAGCCCCCGGGACTTCTACGAGCAGTACTTC.